This T cell receptor (beta chain) was obtained from a study of beta chain features in type 1 diabetes. Germline V gene data show CDR1 as KGHSH and CDR2 as LQKENI. The V gene end was trimmed by 5 bases and the J gene end by 4 bases; junction bases not matched to a gene: 8. The CDR3 has 15 amino acids. Every donor had blood drawn once into heparin, around 100 mL on average. Expressed TCRB transcripts were sequenced because the isolated RNA had all been reverse transcribed beforehand. Repertoires were generated with immunoSEQ multiplex PCR, while TCRdb's copy carries only in-frame clones and drops some. The profile shows under 950,000 clones, roughly 15% of them singletons.

Sequenced material: naive CD4+ T cells from blood. The source is a woman under 30 in good health. This rearrangement joins TRBV18 to TRBJ1-2; the match to TRBD1 covers 9 bases. CDR3: CASSVEQTGGYGYTF. As DNA, the CDR3 is TGTGCCAGCTCAGTGGAACAGACAGGGGGCTATGGCTACACCTTC.